These 27 T cell receptor beta chains share one sample of origin, sequenced in a study of T cell responses to AZD1222 COVID-19 vaccine. Profiled with immunoSEQ multiplex PCR; TCRdb holds only in-frame clones, not every one. The repertoire holds about 160,000 clones, with more than 85% as singletons. The source was peripheral blood, collected on day 0 of AZD1222 vaccination. The receptors shown here come from an adult in good health.

The V gene is TRBV4-2, the J gene TRBJ1-1; the D is unclear. CDR1 LGHNA and CDR2 YNFKEQ come from the germline V gene. V lost 5 bases to trimming and J lost 4 bases, with 14 bases between them. This CDR3 has 14 amino acids. CDR3 nucleotide sequence: TGTGCCAGCAGCTTAACGGGAACCTTCACTGAAGCTTTCTTT. This codes for CASSLTGTFTEAFF.

CDR3 bases: TGTGCCACCCTCGGCCCAGGGGCCGGGGAGCTGTTTTTT. As protein: CATLGPGAGELFF. This chain joins TRBV19 and TRBJ2-2; TRBD1 is a possible D gene (6 bases). This CDR3 region has 13 residues. Trimming shortened V by 10 bases and J by 6 bases, and 15 bases separated the two germline ends. CDR1 and CDR2 (germline): LNHDA, SQIVND (reference sequence).

This sequence joins TRBV19 and TRBJ2-3; a weak D match, TRBD2 (5 bases). This CDR3 comprises 13 residues. V was trimmed by 1 base and J by 4 bases, leaving 6 bases between them. CDR1 and CDR2 from the germline V gene are LNHDA and SQIVND (reference sequence). The CDR3: CASSIVLADTQYF. The CDR3 nucleotides read TGTGCCAGTAGTATAGTACTAGCAGATACGCAGTATTTT.

The chain employs TRBV6-1 and TRBJ1-4; no clear D. The CDR3 is 16 amino acids. The V gene's germline CDR1 is MNHNS and CDR2 SASEGT. Trimming stripped 3 bases from V and 0 bases from J, with 11 bases between. This CDR3 reads CASSELGFSTNEKLFF. CDR3 DNA sequence: TGTGCCAGCAGTGAGCTCGGGTTTTCAACTAATGAAAAACTGTTTTTT.

The chain joins TRBV28 to TRBJ1-2; D is ambiguous. Per the germline V gene, CDR1 is MDHEN and CDR2 is SYDVKM. V shed 6 bases and J shed 5 bases, with 19 bases lying between them. The CDR3 totals 15 residues. The CDR3 nucleotides are TGTGCCAGCAGCTTGGTGGCAGGACTAAATTATGGCTACACCTTC. This sequence encodes CASSLVAGLNYGYTF.

This clone was seen just once. The gene calls are TRBV12-3 or TRBV12-4 and TRBJ1-2, with a weak D call TRBD1 (6 bases). The CDR3 sequence is 11 residues long. V dropped 8 bases and J dropped 4 bases, with 8 bases sitting between them. The CDR3: CASQGPYGYTF. CDR3 nucleotides: TGTGCCAGCCAGGGGCCCTATGGCTACACCTTC.

The chain has TRBV18 and TRBJ1-1; D is perhaps TRBD1 (5 bases). CDR1 KGHSH and CDR2 LQKENI come from the germline V gene. This CDR3 has 16 residues. V lost 3 bases, J lost 4 bases, and 18 bases lay in between. CDR3 protein: CASSPGGARVGTEAFF. CDR3 nucleotides: TGTGCCAGCTCACCGGGAGGGGCCAGAGTTGGCACTGAAGCTTTCTTT. Drawing the rest from reference TRBV18 and TRBJ1-1, the complete variable domain is NAGVMQNPRHLVRRRGQEARLRCSPMKGHSHVYWYRQLPEEGLKFMVYLQKENIIDESGMPKERFSAEFPKEGPSILRIQQVVRGDSAAYFCASSPGGARVGTEAFFGQGTRLTVV.

The V gene is TRBV29-1, the J gene TRBJ1-2; D call uncertain. The germline V gene encodes CDR1 SQVTM and CDR2 ANQGSEA. The CDR3 length is 12 residues. V lost 4 bases and J lost 7, with 13 bases in between. CDR3 region: CSVVSGESGYTF. The CDR3 DNA reads TGCAGCGTTGTTTCCGGGGAGAGTGGCTACACCTTC. Full variable domain (outside the CDR3, taken from reference TRBV29-1 and TRBJ1-2): SAVISQKPSRDICQRGTSLTIQCQVDSQVTMMFWYRQQPGQSLTLIATANQGSEATYESGFVIDKFPISRPNLTFSTLTVSNMSPEDSSIYLCSVVSGESGYTFGSGTRLTVV.

This chain joins TRBV7-8 and TRBJ2-7, with D possibly matching TRBD1 (5 bases). CDR3 length: 16 amino acids. Per germline, CDR1 SGHVS and CDR2 FQNEAQ. V dropped 0 bases and J dropped 6 bases, with 18 bases sitting between them. The CDR3 DNA reads as TGTGCCAGCAGCTTAGCACCCAGGGTTGTGCTAGGCGAGCAGTACTTC. Amino acids: CASSLAPRVVLGEQYF.

This sequence joins TRBV30 and TRBJ2-5, with D unclear. Looked up from germline, CDR1 is GTSNPN and CDR2 is SVGIG (reference sequence). CDR3 length equals 12 residues. V was trimmed by 1 base and J by 5 bases, leaving 8 bases between them. The DNA of the CDR3 is TGTGCCTGGAGTGCCCCGGTGGAGACCCAGTACTTC. Translation gives CAWSAPVETQYF.

The rearrangement joins TRBV5-1 to TRBJ2-7; 7 nucleotides match TRBD1. The CDR3 runs to 14 residues. The germline V gene encodes CDR1 SGHRS and CDR2 YFSETQ. J gave up 2 bases and V 0 bases, and 2 bases lay outside the gene matches. The CDR3 DNA follows: TGCGCCAGCAGCTTGGGGACAGGTGCCTACGAGCAGTACTTC. Translation: CASSLGTGAYEQYF. Full variable domain (missing parts from reference TRBV5-1 and TRBJ2-7): KAGVTQTPRYLIKTRGQQVTLSCSPISGHRSVSWYQQTPGQGLQFLFEYFSETQRNKGNFPGRFSGRQFSNSRSEMNVSTLELGDSALYLCASSLGTGAYEQYFGPGTRLTVT.

This clone turned up a few times. The chain combines TRBV5-8 with TRBJ1-2; 8 bases align to TRBD1. V lost 7 bases and J lost 4; bases outside the gene matches: 6. The germline CDR1 and CDR2 sequences are SGHTS and YDEGEE. CDR3 size: 13 residues. CDR3 residues: CASPRTGIYGYTF. The DNA for the CDR3 is TGTGCCAGCCCGAGGACAGGGATCTATGGCTACACCTTC.

The chain recombines TRBV6-2 or TRBV6-3 with TRBJ1-5; D remains unclear. Germline lookup yields CDR1 MNHEY and CDR2 SVGEGT. The ends were cut back, 6 bases at V and 9 bases at J, with 12 bases in the middle. The CDR3 length is 12 residues. CDR3: CASSPTGLPQHF. In DNA, the CDR3 is TGTGCCAGCAGCCCCACTGGTTTGCCCCAGCATTTT.

This chain links TRBV19 with TRBJ1-1; D is perhaps TRBD1 (5 bases). Germline V CDR1 and CDR2: LNHDA, SQIVND (reference sequence). Trimming removed 3 bases at V and 5 bases at J, with 13 bases between. This CDR3 is built from 14 residues. The CDR3 DNA follows: TGTGCCAGTAGTATTGTTGGGGCTTTAACTGAAGCTTTCTTT. It translates to CASSIVGALTEAFF.

This chain connects TRBV4-1 to TRBJ1-6, with 8 bases fitting TRBD1. The CDR3 length is 16 residues. The germline V gene encodes CDR1 MGHRA and CDR2 YSYEKL. The V gene end was trimmed by 3 bases and the J gene end by 9 bases; junction bases not matched to a gene: 10. Written as DNA, the CDR3 is TGCGCCAGCAGCCATCCGAGGACAGGGTTTCGTTCACCCCTCCACTTT. Translating gives CASSHPRTGFRSPLHF.

The genes are TRBV5-4 and TRBJ2-1; weak D call: TRBD1 (7 bases). CDR3 length equals 17 residues. Germline lookup yields CDR1 SGHNT and CDR2 YYREEE (reference sequence). The germline V and J ends were trimmed by 1 base and 0 bases, with 14 bases remaining between them. DNA for the CDR3: TGTGCCAGCAGCTTGCGTAGACAGGGAGGCTCCTACAATGAGCAGTTCTTC. It translates to CASSLRRQGGSYNEQFF. The entire variable domain, with the rest obtained from reference TRBV5-4 and TRBJ2-1, is as follows: ETGVTQSPTHLIKTRGQQVTLRCSSQSGHNTVSWYQQALGQGPQFIFQYYREEENGRGNFPPRFSGLQFPNYSSELNVNALELDDSALYLCASSLRRQGGSYNEQFFGPGTRLTVL.

The chain uses TRBV28 and TRBJ1-6; TRBD1 is a possible D gene (5 bases). V lost 5 bases and J lost 7, with 15 bases in between. This CDR3 spans 15 amino acids. CDR1 and CDR2 (germline): MDHEN, SYDVKM. This CDR3 reads CASSRQGRGNSPLHF. Written as DNA, the CDR3 is TGTGCCAGCAGTCGGCAGGGTAGAGGGAATTCACCCCTCCACTTT.

The V call is TRBV18, the J call TRBJ1-3; D gene unclear. Germline CDR1 and CDR2: KGHSH and LQKENI. With 6 bases removed from V and 0 bases from J, the gap between germline ends came to 12 bases. The CDR3 consists of 15 residues. The CDR3 reads CASSPAGNSGNTIYF. The DNA of the CDR3 is TGTGCCAGCTCCCCTGCCGGGAACTCTGGAAACACCATATATTTT.

This chain links TRBV27 with TRBJ1-2; possibly TRBD1 for D (5 bases). This CDR3 is 13 amino acids long. Deletions cut 3 bases from V and 7 bases from J, with 12 bases between. Germline V gene lookup returns CDR1 MNHEY and CDR2 SMNVEV (reference sequence). In DNA, the CDR3 is TGTGCCAGCAGTTTTTGGGGAAGGGGTGGCTACACCTTC. Translating gives CASSFWGRGGYTF.

This chain uses TRBV7-3 with TRBJ2-2; a possible D gene is TRBD2 (5 bases). Germline CDR1 is SGHTA and CDR2 is FQGTGA. The CDR3 extends over 12 amino acids. V lost 5 bases and J lost 5, with 6 bases in between. CDR3 DNA sequence: TGTGCCAGCAGCCGAGGGACCGGGGAGCTGTTTTTT. Translation: CASSRGTGELFF.

The CDR3 sequence: CASSRRQGANYGYTF. For the CDR3, the DNA is TGTGCCAGCAGCCGAAGACAGGGGGCTAACTATGGCTACACCTTC. The chain links TRBV3-1 (or the pseudogene TRBV3-2) to TRBJ1-2; 9 bases match TRBD1. The CDR3 has 15 amino acids. J lost 0 bases, V lost 4 bases, and 3 bases had no gene match. CDR1 and CDR2 from the germline V gene are LGHDT and YNNKEL (reference sequence).

This clone was detected only once. The J gene is TRBJ2-7, the V gene TRBV20-1; 9 nucleotides align to TRBD1. The CDR3 length is 14 residues. With V trimmed by 5 bases and J by 0 bases, 5 bases remained unmatched. CDR1 and CDR2 from the germline V gene are DFQATT and SNEGSKA (reference sequence). The CDR3 protein is CSARGTGSSYEQYF. For the CDR3, the DNA is TGCAGTGCTCGTGGGACAGGGAGCTCCTACGAGCAGTACTTC.

J is TRBJ1-2 and V is TRBV6-5, with 7 bases identical to TRBD1. There are 13 residues in the CDR3. CDR1 is MNHEY and CDR2 is SVGAGI in the germline V gene. V lost 5 bases, J lost 3 bases, and 3 bases stayed unmatched. The CDR3 region has the DNA TGTGCCAGCAGTCAGGGGACAGACTATGGCTACACCTTC. This sequence encodes CASSQGTDYGYTF.

V gene TRBV19 combines with J gene TRBJ2-6; 7 bases fit TRBD1. The germline CDR1 and CDR2 sequences are LNHDA and SQIVND (reference sequence). The CDR3 contains 17 residues. V lost 4 bases and J lost 0; bases outside the gene matches: 6. CDR3 bases: TGTGCCAGTAGTAGGGGACAGCCGAGCTCTGGGGCCAACGTCCTGACTTTC. As protein: CASSRGQPSSGANVLTF.

The gene calls are TRBV6-1 and TRBJ1-5; D remains unclear. V lost 2 bases, J lost 1 base, and 12 bases lay in between. CDR3 size: 16 residues. Per germline, CDR1 MNHNS and CDR2 SASEGT. CDR3 DNA sequence: TGTGCCAGCAGTGAATGGTTTTTCGGGAGCAATCAGCCCCAGCATTTT. Residues: CASSEWFFGSNQPQHF.

The V call is TRBV6-5, the J call TRBJ1-2; D is possibly TRBD1 (5 bases). CDR1 and CDR2 (germline): MNHEY, SVGAGI. Trimming took off 1 base at V and 8 bases at J, with 14 bases between the two ends. The CDR3 sequence is 14 residues long. The CDR3 DNA follows: TGTGCCAGCAGTTACTTCGGGGGTTCCGGGGGCTACACCTTC. Translated, it gives CASSYFGGSGGYTF.

The chain has TRBV30 and TRBJ1-1, with D tentatively TRBD1 (6 bases). The CDR3 is made up of 13 amino acids. Trimming left V 1 base short and J 7 bases short, with 13 bases between. The germline V gene has CDR1 GTSNPN and CDR2 SVGIG (reference sequence). CDR3 in amino acids: CAWSEDRGYEAFF. The DNA of the CDR3 is TGTGCCTGGAGTGAGGACAGAGGTTATGAAGCTTTCTTT.